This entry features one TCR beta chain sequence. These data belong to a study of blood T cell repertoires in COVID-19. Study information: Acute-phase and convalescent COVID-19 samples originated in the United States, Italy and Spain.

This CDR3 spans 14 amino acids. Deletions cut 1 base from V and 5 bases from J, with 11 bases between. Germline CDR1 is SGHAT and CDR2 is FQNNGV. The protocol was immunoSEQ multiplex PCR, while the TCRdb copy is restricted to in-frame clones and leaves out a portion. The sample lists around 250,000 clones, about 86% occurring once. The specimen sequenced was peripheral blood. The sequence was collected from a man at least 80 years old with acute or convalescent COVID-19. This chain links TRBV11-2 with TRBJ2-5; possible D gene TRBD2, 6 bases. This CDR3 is CASSLVQGRETQYF. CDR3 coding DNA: TGTGCCAGCAGCTTAGTTCAAGGGAGGGAGACCCAGTACTTC.